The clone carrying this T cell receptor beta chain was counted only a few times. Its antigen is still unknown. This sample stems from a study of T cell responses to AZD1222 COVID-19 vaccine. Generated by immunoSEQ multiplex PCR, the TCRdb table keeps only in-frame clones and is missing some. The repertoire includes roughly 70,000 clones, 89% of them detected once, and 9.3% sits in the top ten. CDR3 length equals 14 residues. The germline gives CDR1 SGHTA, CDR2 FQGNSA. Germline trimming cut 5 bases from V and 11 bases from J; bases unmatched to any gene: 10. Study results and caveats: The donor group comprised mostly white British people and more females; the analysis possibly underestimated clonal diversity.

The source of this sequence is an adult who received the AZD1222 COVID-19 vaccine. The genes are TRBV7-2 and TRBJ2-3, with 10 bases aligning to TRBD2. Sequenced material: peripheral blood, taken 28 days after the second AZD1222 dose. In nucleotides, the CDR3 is TGTGCCAGCAGCCCTGCTAGCGGGGGCAGAGGGCAGTATTTT. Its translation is CASSPASGGRGQYF.